This TCR beta chain is from a study of blood T cell repertoires in COVID-19. The CDR3 consists of 15 residues. The V gene's germline CDR1 is LGHDT and CDR2 YNNKEL (reference sequence). The V end lost 4 bases, the J end lost 2 bases, and 14 bases lay between the germline ends. This clone was picked up a small number of times. Authors' processing steps: By means of reference gene primer amplification, nucleated cell counts were estimated. Data came from immunoSEQ multiplex PCR; TCRdb stores just in-frame clones and leaves some out. The D gene and trimming were derived from the DNA, and the V and J assignments and clone size from that table. This sample has fewer than 100,000 clones; about 86% occur once, and the top ten carry 17%.

This sequence was found in an elderly man in a cohort sampled during active COVID-19. This chain uses TRBV3-1 (or the pseudogene TRBV3-2) with TRBJ2-5, with D maybe TRBD1 (6 bases). Input material: peripheral blood. CDR3 protein: CASSPRGVSQETQYF. CDR3 DNA sequence: TGTGCCAGCAGCCCCAGGGGAGTGAGTCAAGAGACCCAGTACTTC.